The 3 T cell receptor beta chains below come from one sample, sequenced in a study of CD8 T cells in ankylosing spondylitis. These TCRs' antigens remain unknown. TCRdb called the 5' RACE reads again in MiXCR, with one record for every CDR3 protein. The data show 470,000 or so distinct CDR3 sequences, 25% to 30% seen once. Study-level findings and limits: Within ankylosing spondylitis blood, a TCR beta motif made up of several highly homologous variants appeared to be characteristic.

The source material was blood, either unsorted or a sorted T cell fraction (not recorded which). The receptors come from a male donor with ankylosing spondylitis.

The rearrangement uses TRBV3-1 and TRBJ2-3, with 14 bases identical to TRBD2. The germline V gene encodes CDR1 LGHDT and CDR2 YNNKEL (reference sequence). This CDR3 is 16 amino acids long. The V and J ends lost 1 base and 8 bases, in that order; junction bases with no gene match: 5. CDR3 region: CASSQAGTSGSGTQYF. CDR3 nucleotides: TGTGCCAGCAGCCAAGCCGGGACTAGCGGGAGTGGTACGCAGTATTTT.

Ten or more counts support this clonotype. The chain couples TRBV24-1 to TRBJ2-2; the D gene is possibly TRBD2 (5 bases). From germline, CDR1 is KGHDR and CDR2 SFDVKD. This CDR3 is 13 amino acids long. V was trimmed by 7 bases and J by 0 bases, leaving 5 bases between them. Here the CDR3 reads CATRGANTGELFF. Written as DNA, the CDR3 is TGTGCCACCAGGGGAGCGAACACCGGGGAGCTGTTTTTT.

This clonotype came up a few times. V gene TRBV20-1 combines with J gene TRBJ1-1; D call uncertain. The CDR3 consists of 11 residues. The germline V gene encodes CDR1 DFQATT and CDR2 SNEGSKA (reference sequence). V lost 6 bases and J lost 11, with 16 bases in between. This CDR3 reads CSASSEASAFF. For the CDR3, the DNA is TGCAGTGCCTCATCCGAGGCTTCCGCTTTCTTT.